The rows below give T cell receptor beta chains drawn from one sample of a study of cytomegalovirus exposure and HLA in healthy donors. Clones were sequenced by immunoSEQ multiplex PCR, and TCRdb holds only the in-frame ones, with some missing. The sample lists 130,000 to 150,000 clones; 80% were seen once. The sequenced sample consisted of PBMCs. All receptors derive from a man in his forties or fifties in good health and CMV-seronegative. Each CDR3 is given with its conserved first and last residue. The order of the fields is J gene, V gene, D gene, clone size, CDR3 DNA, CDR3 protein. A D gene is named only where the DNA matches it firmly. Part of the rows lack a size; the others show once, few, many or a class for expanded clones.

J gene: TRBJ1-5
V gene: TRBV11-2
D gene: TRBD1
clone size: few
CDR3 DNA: TGTGCCAGCAGCTGGACAGGCCCTTATAGCAATCAGCCCCAGCATTTT
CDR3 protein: CASSWTGPYSNQPQHF

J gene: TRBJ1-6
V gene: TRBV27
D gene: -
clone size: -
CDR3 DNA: TGTGCCAGCAGTTTAAGGGGGGGTTCCCATATAAATTCACCCCTCCACTTT
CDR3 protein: CASSLRGGSHINSPLHF

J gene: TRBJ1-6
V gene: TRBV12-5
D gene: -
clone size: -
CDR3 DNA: TGTGCTAGTCGAGGGGGCTCCTATAATTCACCCCTCCACTTT
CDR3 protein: CASRGGSYNSPLHF

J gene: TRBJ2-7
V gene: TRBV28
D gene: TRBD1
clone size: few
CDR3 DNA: TGTGCCAGCAGCCGGGACAGCCTATTACGCGAGCAGTACTTC
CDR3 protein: CASSRDSLLREQYF

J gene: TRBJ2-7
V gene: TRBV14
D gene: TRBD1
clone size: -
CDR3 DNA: TGTGCCAGCAGCCAAGATGCCACCGACAGGGGGACCCACGAGCAGTACTTC
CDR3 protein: CASSQDATDRGTHEQYF

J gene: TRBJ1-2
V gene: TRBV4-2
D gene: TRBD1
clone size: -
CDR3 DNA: TGTGCCAGCAGCCAACCTCAGGGACAGGGAGGGGGGAAAATCGGGAACTATGGCTACACCTTC
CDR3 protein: CASSQPQGQGGGKIGNYGYTF

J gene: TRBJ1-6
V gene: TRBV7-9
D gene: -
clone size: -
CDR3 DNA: TGTGCCAGCAGGGGGCCTGTTAATTCACCCCTCCACTTT
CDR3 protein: CASRGPVNSPLHF

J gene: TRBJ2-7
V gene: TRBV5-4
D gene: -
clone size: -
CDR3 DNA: TGTGCCAGCAGCTTGGTATCTAAGGGAGCCTACGAGCAGTACTTC
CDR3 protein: CASSLVSKGAYEQYF

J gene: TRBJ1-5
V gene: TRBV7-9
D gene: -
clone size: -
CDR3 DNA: TGTGCCAGCAGCTTAGAGGCAGGGTCTAGCAATCAGCCCCAGCATTTT
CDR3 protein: CASSLEAGSSNQPQHF

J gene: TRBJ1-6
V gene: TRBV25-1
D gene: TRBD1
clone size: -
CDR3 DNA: TGTGCCAGCAGTGAGGGGACAGGGGGTCTTTCACCCCTCCACTTT
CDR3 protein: CASSEGTGGLSPLHF

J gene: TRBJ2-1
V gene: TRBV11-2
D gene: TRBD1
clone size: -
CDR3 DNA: TGTGCCAGCAGCGCGGGACAGGGGGCCGGGGAGCAGTTCTTC
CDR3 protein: CASSAGQGAGEQFF